This T cell receptor (beta chain) was recovered during a study of CXCR3-negative and CXCR3-positive naive CD8 T cells. The germline V gene encodes CDR1 MRHNA and CDR2 SNTAGT. This CDR3 has 14 amino acids. Libraries of TRB cDNA were made by 5' RACE and carried UMIs. TCRdb re-called the 5' RACE reads and catalogs CDR3 proteins one per entry, DNA excluded. The sample totals 70,000 to 100,000 distinct CDR3 sequences. The sequencing input was naive CXCR3- CD8+ T cells from blood. The subset was: CD45RO-CCR7+CD27+CD95- naive CD8+ T cells lacking CXCR3 (TNR3-). The receptor was isolated from a human donor in good health. Some clones in this sample may be carry-over from other donors' samples. This chain connects TRBV6-4 to TRBJ2-3; TCRdb proposes TRBD2, but this gene call is untestable without DNA. This chain's CDR3 is CASSPTSGTDTQYF.